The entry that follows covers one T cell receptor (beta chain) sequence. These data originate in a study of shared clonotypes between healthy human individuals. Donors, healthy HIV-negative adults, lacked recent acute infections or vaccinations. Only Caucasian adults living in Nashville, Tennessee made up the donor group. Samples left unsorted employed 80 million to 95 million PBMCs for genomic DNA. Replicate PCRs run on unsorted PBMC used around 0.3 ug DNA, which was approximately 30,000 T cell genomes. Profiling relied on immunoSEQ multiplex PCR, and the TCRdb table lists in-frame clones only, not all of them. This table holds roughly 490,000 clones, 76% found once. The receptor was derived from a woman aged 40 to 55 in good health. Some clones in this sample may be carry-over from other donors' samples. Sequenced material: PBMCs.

CDR3 DNA: TGTGCCAGCAGTAAACAGGGGGTGGATGGCTACACCTTC. Its protein product is CASSKQGVDGYTF. This chain links TRBV2 with TRBJ1-2, with 8 bases matching TRBD1. Germline CDR1 is SNHLY and CDR2 is FYNNEI. The ends lost 5 bases at V and 6 bases at J; junction bases unmatched: 5. The length of the CDR3 is 13 residues.